These 13 T cell receptor beta chains were all obtained from the same sample, sequenced in a study of post-analysis software for immune sequencing data. The antigens these receptors bind are not known. The study's findings and limits: TRBV segments more frequent in patients than in controls numbered roughly 5 and included TRBV5-6, TRBV5-1 and TRBV20-1.

The TCR beta cDNA libraries contained unique molecular identifiers. TCRdb redid the calling of the PCR reads with MiXCR, one entry per CDR3 protein. This sample carries 450,000 to 650,000 distinct CDR3 sequences, 44% of them seen once, and the ten largest clones take around 1.7%. Sample: blood. These receptors originate from a girl aged 10 to 17 with multiple sclerosis.

This clonotype has more than one count but fewer than ten. The chain couples TRBV10-3 to TRBJ2-7; 10 bases align to TRBD1. The CDR3 length is 15 residues. V was clipped by 2 bases and J by 4 bases; unmatched bases: 5. The germline gives CDR1 ENHRY, CDR2 SYGVKD. This CDR3 reads CAISEPGQGGYEQYF. CDR3 in DNA: TGTGCCATCAGTGAGCCCGGACAGGGGGGATACGAGCAGTACTTC.

This clonotype turned up a few times. The J gene is TRBJ2-5, the V gene TRBV12-3 or TRBV12-4, with 10 bases matching TRBD1. V was pared by 5 bases and J by 4 bases, with 10 bases of the junction left unmatched. CDR3 size: 16 residues. CDR3: CASSEGTGTGAETQYF. Here the CDR3 DNA reads TGTGCCAGCAGTGAGGGGACCGGGACAGGGGCAGAGACCCAGTACTTC.

This clonotype was counted between two and nine times. The V and J genes are TRBV14 and TRBJ1-4; D might be TRBD1 (5 bases). The germline CDR1 and CDR2 sequences are SGHDN and FVKESK. Trimming removed 4 bases from V and 5 bases from J, with 14 bases in between. CDR3 length: 15 residues. The DNA for the CDR3 is TGTGCCAGCAGCCCCTACGTGGGGGGAAATGAAAAACTGTTTTTT. Protein sequence: CASSPYVGGNEKLFF.

The V and J genes are TRBV12-3 or TRBV12-4 and TRBJ2-1; no clear D gene. This CDR3 comprises 12 residues. V lost 5 bases and J lost 6, with 8 bases in between. The CDR3 region is CASSNTINEQFF. The DNA for the CDR3 is TGTGCCAGCAGTAACACTATCAATGAGCAGTTCTTC.

The chain links TRBV7-2 to TRBJ2-1, with unresolved D. The germline gives CDR1 SGHTA, CDR2 FQGNSA. V dropped 2 bases and J dropped 4 bases, with 18 bases sitting between them. The CDR3 length is 17 residues. The CDR3 here is CASSLFSWQRLYNEQFF. The CDR3 bases are TGTGCCAGCAGCTTATTCTCTTGGCAGAGACTTTACAATGAGCAGTTCTTC.

The chain combines TRBV11-3 with TRBJ2-7; maybe TRBD1 (5 bases). The CDR3 runs to 15 residues. Trimming removed 5 bases at V and 0 bases at J, with 14 bases between. Per germline, CDR1 SGHNT and CDR2 YENEEA. The CDR3 sequence is CASSLGYDSSYEQYF. The CDR3 coding sequence is TGTGCCAGCAGCCTCGGATATGACAGCTCCTACGAGCAGTACTTC.

The V and J genes are TRBV13 and TRBJ2-7; 8 bases agree with TRBD2. The CDR3 length is 13 residues. Trimming at V came to 1 base and at J to 7 bases, leaving 3 bases not matched to a gene. Germline loops: CDR1 PRHDT, CDR2 FYEKMQ (reference sequence). CDR3 DNA sequence: TGTGCCAGCAGCTTAGCGGGGGGGCCGGAGCAGTACTTC. Translated: CASSLAGGPEQYF.

This clonotype was picked up one time. The rearrangement uses TRBV9 and TRBJ2-3; 8 nucleotides match TRBD2. The length of the CDR3 is 15 residues. Germline V CDR1 and CDR2: SGDLS, YYNGEE. The ends lost 0 bases at V and 4 bases at J; junction bases unmatched: 4. The CDR3 loop is CASSVVAGIADTQYF. In DNA, the CDR3 is TGTGCCAGCAGCGTAGTAGCGGGGATCGCAGATACGCAGTATTTT.

The rearrangement uses TRBV12-3 or TRBV12-4 and TRBJ2-1, with D tentatively TRBD2 (5 bases). The CDR3 covers 13 residues. V was trimmed by 6 bases and J by 5 bases, leaving 11 bases between them. The CDR3 coding sequence is TGTGCCAGCAGCCCCTACGGGGACAATGAGCAGTTCTTC. Residues: CASSPYGDNEQFF.

This chain joins TRBV12-3 or TRBV12-4 and TRBJ2-1, with TRBD2 matching over 7 bases. The CDR3 extends over 14 amino acids. The V gene end was trimmed by 6 bases and the J gene end by 2 bases; junction bases not matched to a gene: 4. DNA for the CDR3: TGTGCCAGCAGGGCTAGCGGTCCCTACAATGAGCAGTTCTTC. It is translated as CASRASGPYNEQFF.

V usage is TRBV2 and J usage is TRBJ2-5; the D gene is possibly TRBD2 (6 bases). V lost 11 bases and J lost 0, with 13 bases in between. Germline loops: CDR1 SNHLY, CDR2 FYNNEI. CDR3 length: 13 residues. The CDR3: CAGGWEDQETQYF. CDR3 DNA sequence: TGTGCCGGGGGGTGGGAGGACCAAGAGACCCAGTACTTC.

This clonotype was seen ten or more times. The genes are TRBV5-1 and TRBJ1-4, with unresolved D. The CDR3 runs 14 residues. CDR1 and CDR2 from the germline V gene are SGHRS and YFSETQ. Between the trimmed V and J ends, which lost 0 bases and 11 bases, there was a span of 14 bases. The CDR3 here is CASSLAPLLGKLFF. The CDR3 coding sequence is TGCGCCAGCAGCTTGGCACCACTCCTAGGGAAACTGTTTTTT.

The chain is built from TRBV12-3 or TRBV12-4 and TRBJ2-5, with 7 bases lining up with TRBD2. Losses at the gene ends were 3 bases for V and 4 bases for J; bases not matched to a gene: 2. The CDR3 has 13 amino acids. CDR3 region: CASSFLAVETQYF. In DNA form, the CDR3 reads TGTGCCAGCAGTTTTCTAGCGGTAGAGACCCAGTACTTC.